The 11 T cell receptor beta chains given below trace back to one sample, sequenced in a study of regulatory T cells in long-lasting Graves disease. Stated time point: newly diagnosed GD, antithyroid drugs for less than 3 months. The TCR library was prepared using RNA isolated from PBMCs. Sequencing libraries for TCR beta were prepared with iRepertoire HTBI primers and Arm-PCR of CDR3 regions. Using its own MiXCR run on the multiplex PCR reads, TCRdb lists one record per CDR3 protein. This table holds about 530,000 distinct CDR3 sequences, more than 15% found once. The sample was also reused in another study, on T cells in Graves' hyperthyroidism and ophthalmopathy.

The input for sequencing was peripheral blood mononuclear cells (PBMCs), taken at new diagnosis, from a patient treated with antithyroid drugs. These receptors originate from a woman aged 35-65 years with Graves disease.

The genes are TRBV7-9 and TRBJ1-1; D call uncertain. Germline V gives CDR1 SEHNR, CDR2 FQNEAQ (reference sequence). The CDR3 sequence is 14 residues long. Trimming pared 7 bases from V and 2 bases from J, leaving 14 bases between. The DNA of the CDR3 is TGTGCCAGCACGGCCGGTACTAGCAACACTGAAGCTTTCTTT. The encoded protein is CASTAGTSNTEAFF.

The chain carries TRBV12-3 or TRBV12-4 and TRBJ2-3; maybe TRBD2 (6 bases). The CDR3 totals 15 residues. V was cut by 6 bases and J by 1 base, with 14 bases left in between. The CDR3 sequence is CASRTPGLGTDTQYF. In nucleotides, the CDR3 is TGTGCCAGCAGAACCCCGGGACTGGGCACAGATACGCAGTATTTT.

This clonotype was seen ten or more times. Here the CDR3 reads CASSSVGQGRAAFF. The CDR3 nucleotides are TGTGCCAGCAGCTCCGTAGGACAGGGTCGCGCAGCTTTCTTT. The chain carries TRBV7-9 and TRBJ1-1, with 8 bases identical to TRBD1. CDR1 and CDR2 from the germline V gene are SEHNR and FQNEAQ (reference sequence). The CDR3 runs to 14 residues. Trimming at V came to 4 bases and at J to 10 bases, leaving 11 bases not matched to a gene.

Only a few counts were recorded for this clonotype. CDR3 sequence (DNA): TGCGCCAGCAGCCGTCCGACAGGGGACGACGAGCAGTACTTC. It is translated as CASSRPTGDDEQYF. J is TRBJ2-7 and V is TRBV4-1; 8 nucleotides agree with TRBD1. The CDR3 length is 14 residues. The germline V gene encodes CDR1 MGHRA and CDR2 YSYEKL. Trimming took 4 bases from V and 5 from J; bases not matched to a gene: 7.

This clonotype turned up a few times. An end of the junction does not agree with germline; a read error may underlie this. This sequence joins TRBV5-4 and TRBJ2-2, with D possibly TRBD1 on 5 matching bases. This CDR3 region has 16 residues. Per the germline V gene, CDR1 is SGHNT and CDR2 is YYREEE (reference sequence). CDR3 protein: CASSLGPTLNTGELFF. In DNA form, the CDR3 reads TGTGCCAGCAGTTTGGGGCCTACCCTCAACACCGGGGAGCTGTTTTTT.

The chain has TRBV20-1 and TRBJ2-2; no clear D gene. Germline V gene lookup returns CDR1 DFQATT and CDR2 SNEGSKA (reference sequence). This CDR3 comprises 11 residues. Deletions cut 5 bases from V and 2 bases from J, with 3 bases between. CDR3 coding DNA: TGCAGTGCTTATAACACCGGGGAGCTGTTTTTT. Its translation: CSAYNTGELFF.

V usage is TRBV5-1 and J usage is TRBJ1-1, with D perhaps TRBD1 (6 bases). Germline CDR1 reads SGHRS; CDR2 reads YFSETQ. CDR3 size: 15 residues. Between the trimmed V and J ends, which lost 0 bases and 1 base, there was a span of 10 bases. This chain's CDR3 is CASSLAGTSNTEAFF. Written as DNA, the CDR3 is TGCGCCAGCAGCTTGGCTGGGACATCGAACACTGAAGCTTTCTTT.

This clonotype was detected many times. This chain joins TRBV28 and TRBJ2-5, with 10 bases that match TRBD1. CDR1 and CDR2 from the germline V gene are MDHEN and SYDVKM. V dropped 7 bases and J dropped 5; count of bases not matched to a gene: 7. CDR3 length: 14 residues. In DNA form, the CDR3 reads TGTGCCAGCATCCAGACAGGGGGCAGGGAGACCCAGTACTTC. It yields the protein CASIQTGGRETQYF.

V is TRBV10-3 and J is TRBJ2-7, with TRBD1 matching 11 bases. Looked up from germline, CDR1 is ENHRY and CDR2 is SYGVKD. The CDR3 is 16 amino acids. Trimming removed 0 bases from V and 3 bases from J; junction bases left unmatched: 4. CDR3: CAISESGTGGSYEQYF. The CDR3 DNA is TGTGCCATCAGTGAGTCTGGGACAGGGGGTAGCTACGAGCAGTACTTC.

This clonotype was seen ten or more times. The V call is TRBV3-1, the J call TRBJ1-1; possible D gene TRBD1, 5 bases. The germline V gene encodes CDR1 LGHDT and CDR2 YNNKEL (reference sequence). V lost 4 bases, J lost 4 bases, and 16 bases lay in between. The CDR3 has 15 amino acids. The CDR3 region has the DNA TGTGCCAGCAGCCTCGCTGGGGGGTTCGGCACTGAAGCTTTCTTT. Its translation is CASSLAGGFGTEAFF.

This clonotype has at least ten counts. The chain is built from TRBV7-2 and TRBJ1-1; 9 nucleotides align to TRBD1. The CDR3 is 16 amino acids. The trim removed 5 bases at V and 1 base at J, leaving 8 bases unmatched. Germline V gene lookup returns CDR1 SGHTA and CDR2 FQGNSA. CDR3: CASSPGQGRRNTEAFF. CDR3 DNA: TGTGCCAGCAGCCCGGGACAGGGAAGGAGGAACACTGAAGCTTTCTTT.